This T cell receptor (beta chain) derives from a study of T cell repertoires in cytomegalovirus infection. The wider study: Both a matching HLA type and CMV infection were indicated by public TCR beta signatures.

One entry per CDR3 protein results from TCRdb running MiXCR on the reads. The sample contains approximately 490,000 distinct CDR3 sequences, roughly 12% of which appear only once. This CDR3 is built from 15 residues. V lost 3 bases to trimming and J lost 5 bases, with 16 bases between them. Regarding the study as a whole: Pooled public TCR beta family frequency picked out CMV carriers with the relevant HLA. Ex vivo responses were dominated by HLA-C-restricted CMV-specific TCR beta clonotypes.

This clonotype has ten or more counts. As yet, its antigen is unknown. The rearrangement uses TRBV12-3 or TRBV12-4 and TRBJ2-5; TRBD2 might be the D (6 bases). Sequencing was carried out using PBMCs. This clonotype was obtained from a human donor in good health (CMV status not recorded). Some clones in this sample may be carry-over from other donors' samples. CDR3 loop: CASSFSGLGEETQYF. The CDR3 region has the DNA TGTGCCAGCAGTTTTAGCGGCCTAGGGGAGGAGACCCAGTACTTC.